This TCR beta chain was retrieved from a study of blood T cells in healthy people across ages. Study-level findings and limits: The donors' CMV status was not determined, possibly confounding changes in expanded clonotypes. Naive CD4+ cell counts and diversity both ran higher in long-lived than in aged donors.

Total RNA extracted from each sample amounted to at least 5.5 micrograms. A J-beta primer mix and a sample-barcoded 5' primer were used in a second PCR of roughly 7 to 12 cycles. The template-switch adaptor was a 5' adaptor with 12 random nucleotides. It tagged each cDNA molecule. One entry per CDR3 protein, called by TCRdb with MiXCR from the 5' RACE reads. The table includes about 1.4 million distinct CDR3 sequences, approximately 60% detected once. On this clonotype: Its matching antigen is unknown.

This CDR3 spans 10 amino acids. Germline V gene sequence: CDR1 GTSNPN, CDR2 SVGIG (reference sequence). Deletions cut 3 bases from V and 8 bases from J, with 5 bases between. Sequencing was done on a sample of blood. The receptor was isolated from a man aged 18 to 29 in good health. This chain uses TRBV30 with TRBJ1-3; tentative D call: TRBD1 (5 bases). CDR3 region: CAWRGDTIYF. In DNA form, the CDR3 reads TGTGCCTGGAGAGGGGACACCATATATTTT.